The clone carrying this T cell receptor (beta chain) was found many times. Its antigen is still unknown. These data belong to a study of T cell repertoires in cytomegalovirus infection. Broader study findings: HLA-C-restricted TCR beta clonotypes specific for CMV led the ex vivo response.

Each CDR3 protein gets one entry after TCRdb re-called the reads with MiXCR. The table has hundreds of thousands of distinct CDR3 sequences, roughly a quarter seen once. The CDR3 sequence is 15 residues long. The V gene lost 2 bases and the J gene lost 6 bases, with 16 bases spanning the gap. CDR1 and CDR2 from the germline V gene are SGHVS and FQNEAQ. The clonotype was recovered from a human donor in good health (CMV status not recorded). Some clones in this sample may be carry-over from other donors' samples. The V and J genes are TRBV7-8 and TRBJ1-1; D is possibly TRBD1 (6 bases). Source material: CD8+ T cells from PBMCs. CDR3 in DNA: TGTGCCAGCAGCTTAACAGGGCAAGGTTACCCTGAAGCTTTCTTT. As protein: CASSLTGQGYPEAFF.